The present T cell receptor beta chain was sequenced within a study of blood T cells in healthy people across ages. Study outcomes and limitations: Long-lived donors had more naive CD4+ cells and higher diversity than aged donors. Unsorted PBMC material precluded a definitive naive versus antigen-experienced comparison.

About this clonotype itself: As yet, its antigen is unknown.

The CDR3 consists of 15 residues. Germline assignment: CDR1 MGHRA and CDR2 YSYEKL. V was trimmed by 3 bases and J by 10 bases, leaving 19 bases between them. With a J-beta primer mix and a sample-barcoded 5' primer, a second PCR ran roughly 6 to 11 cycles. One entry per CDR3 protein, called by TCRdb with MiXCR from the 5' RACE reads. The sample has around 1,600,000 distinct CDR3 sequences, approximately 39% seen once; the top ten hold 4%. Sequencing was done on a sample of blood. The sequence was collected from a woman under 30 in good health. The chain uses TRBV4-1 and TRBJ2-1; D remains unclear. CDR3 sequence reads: CASSHTPRETPEQFF. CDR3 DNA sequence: TGCGCCAGCAGCCACACTCCTAGAGAGACACCAGAGCAGTTCTTC.